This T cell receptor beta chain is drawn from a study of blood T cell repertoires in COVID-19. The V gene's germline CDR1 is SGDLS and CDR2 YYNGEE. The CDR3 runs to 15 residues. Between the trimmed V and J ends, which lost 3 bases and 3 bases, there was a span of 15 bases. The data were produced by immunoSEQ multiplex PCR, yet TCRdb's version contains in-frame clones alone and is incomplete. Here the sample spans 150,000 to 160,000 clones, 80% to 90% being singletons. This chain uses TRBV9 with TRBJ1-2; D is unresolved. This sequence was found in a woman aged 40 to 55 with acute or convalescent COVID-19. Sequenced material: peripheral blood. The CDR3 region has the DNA TGTGCCAGCAGCGAATCGGGAACACCTTACTATGGCTACACCTTC. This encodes CASSESGTPYYGYTF.